The 23 T cell receptor beta chains listed next were all sequenced from one sample in a study of cytomegalovirus exposure and HLA in healthy donors. Researchers ran the PCR with 60 Vbeta and 13 Jbeta primers. Here immunoSEQ multiplex PCR was the method, and the copy in TCRdb shows in-frame clones only, minus some. Of around 130,000 clones in the sample, less than 80% were seen once. The sample comprised PBMCs. These receptors originate from a man in his forties in good health and CMV-seropositive.

The rearrangement joins TRBV27 to TRBJ2-7; 7 bases agree with TRBD2. CDR1 MNHEY and CDR2 SMNVEV come from the germline V gene (reference sequence). The CDR3 is made up of 12 amino acids. V trimming: 7 bases; J trimming: 3 bases; junction bases outside the gene matches: 3. CDR3 amino acids: CASKASGYEQYF. The DNA for the CDR3 is TGTGCCAGCAAGGCTAGCGGCTACGAGCAGTACTTC.

This clone was counted only a few times. In DNA form, the CDR3 reads TGTGCCAGCAGTTTATTCGGGGGAACTGGTAGTATCAACTATGGCTACACCTTC. Translated, it gives CASSLFGGTGSINYGYTF. V usage is TRBV27 and J usage is TRBJ1-2, with a possible D match to TRBD1 (5 bases). CDR1 is MNHEY, CDR2 SMNVEV, per germline (reference sequence). This CDR3 is 18 amino acids long. V was pared by 1 base and J by 2 bases, with 20 bases between.

The V gene is TRBV5-1, the J gene TRBJ2-2; TRBD1 agrees at 9 bases. Germline lookup yields CDR1 SGHRS and CDR2 YFSETQ. J gave up 3 bases and V 1 base, and 10 bases lay outside the gene matches. The CDR3 runs 18 residues. As DNA, the CDR3 is TGCGCCAGCAGCTTGTGGGGACAGGGAAGGGGCGACACCGGGGAGCTGTTTTTT. It translates to CASSLWGQGRGDTGELFF.

The rearrangement links TRBV4-2 to TRBJ2-1, with a tentative D call TRBD2 (6 bases). Per germline, CDR1 LGHNA and CDR2 YNFKEQ. The V gene lost 0 bases and the J gene lost 0 bases, with 12 bases spanning the gap. This CDR3 is 17 amino acids long. CDR3 bases: TGTGCCAGCAGCCAAGATCCTAGCGAGTACTCCTACAATGAGCAGTTCTTC. Translating gives CASSQDPSEYSYNEQFF.

V usage is TRBV6-1 and J usage is TRBJ1-2; 7 bases map to TRBD1. J gave up 5 bases and V 6 bases, and 6 bases lay outside the gene matches. CDR3 size: 13 residues. In germline, CDR1 is MNHNS, CDR2 SASEGT. CDR3 sequence: CASSMGQPYGYTF. CDR3 coding DNA: TGTGCCAGCAGCATGGGACAGCCTTATGGCTACACCTTC.

This clone appeared a single time. The V call is TRBV18, the J call TRBJ1-5; no clear D. Germline CDR1 KGHSH, CDR2 LQKENI. This CDR3 contains 14 residues. The germline V and J ends were trimmed by 3 bases and 7 bases, with 13 bases remaining between them. CDR3 nucleotide sequence: TGTGCCAGCTCACCCGGACTGACCGGGCAGCCCCAGCATTTT. Translation gives CASSPGLTGQPQHF.

V usage is TRBV19 and J usage is TRBJ1-6, with TRBD1 as a possible D gene (6 bases). CDR3 length: 15 amino acids. V lost 7 bases and J lost 9, with 19 bases in between. Germline CDR1 LNHDA, CDR2 SQIVND (reference sequence). Written as DNA, the CDR3 is TGTGCCAGTACCAATTCCAGGGGTGTTAGTTCACCCCTCCACTTT. The encoded protein is CASTNSRGVSSPLHF.

This clone was seen a single time. The chain is built from TRBV5-5 and TRBJ1-5; D is unresolved. V lost 2 bases, J lost 3 bases, and 12 bases lay in between. The CDR3 is made up of 15 amino acids. The germline CDR1 and CDR2 sequences are SGHKS and YYEKEE (reference sequence). The DNA of the CDR3 is TGTGCCAGCAGCTTAACTGAGCCCTACAATCAGCCCCAGCATTTT. Its protein is CASSLTEPYNQPQHF.

With regard to this clone: The same CDR3 arises from other DNA sequences in this sample as well. The genes are TRBV28 and TRBJ2-7; D ambiguous. CDR1 and CDR2 (germline): MDHEN, SYDVKM. The CDR3 runs 11 residues. V was cut by 6 bases and J by 3 bases, with 6 bases left in between. CDR3 residues: CASSSFYEQYF. The DNA for the CDR3 is TGTGCCAGCAGCTCTTTCTACGAGCAGTACTTC.

The chain recombines TRBV7-2 with TRBJ2-3, with 9 bases aligning to TRBD2. Germline assignment: CDR1 SGHTA and CDR2 FQGNSA. After removal of 4 bases from V and 4 bases from J, the junction contained 3 bases not matched to a gene. CDR3 length: 14 residues. The CDR3 coding sequence is TGTGCCAGCAGCTGGGGACTAGCATCAGATACGCAGTATTTT. It translates to CASSWGLASDTQYF.

This clone was detected only once. V usage is TRBV6-4 and J usage is TRBJ1-2; D call uncertain. V was shortened by 3 bases and J by 8 bases, with 19 bases between the two germline ends. This CDR3 contains 15 residues. CDR1 and CDR2 (germline): MRHNA, SNTAGT. CDR3 amino acids: CASSENPWASGGYTF. DNA for the CDR3: TGTGCCAGCAGTGAGAATCCTTGGGCGTCGGGAGGCTACACCTTC.

V gene TRBV25-1 combines with J gene TRBJ2-3; 8 nucleotides align to TRBD2. The junction had 6 bases not matched to a gene; V was cut back by 4 bases and J by 0 bases. CDR3 length: 16 residues. Germline CDR1 MGHDK, CDR2 SYGVNS. DNA of the CDR3: TGTGCCAGCAGTGTGGGGGCGGGGGGTAGCACAGATACGCAGTATTTT. Amino acid sequence: CASSVGAGGSTDTQYF.

This clone has more than one count but fewer than ten. The chain uses TRBV5-1 and TRBJ2-3; TRBD1 might be the D (5 bases). The V gene's germline CDR1 is SGHRS and CDR2 YFSETQ. Trimming took off 2 bases at V and 3 bases at J, with 13 bases between the two ends. CDR3 length: 15 amino acids. The CDR3 region has the DNA TGCGCCAGCAGCTTTCAGGGTTTTCAAACAGATACGCAGTATTTT. Encoded protein: CASSFQGFQTDTQYF.

This clone was recorded a few times. The chain combines TRBV30 with TRBJ1-2, with unresolved D. The CDR3 spans 13 residues. Trimming took off 0 bases at V and 7 bases at J, with 12 bases between the two ends. Per germline, CDR1 GTSNPN and CDR2 SVGIG (reference sequence). Written as DNA, the CDR3 is TGTGCCTGGAGTGTAGGCAATCAGGTTGGCTACACCTTC. Protein: CAWSVGNQVGYTF. Variable domain in full (rest from reference TRBV30 and TRBJ1-2): SQTIHQWPATLVQPVGSPLSLECTVEGTSNPNLYWYRQAAGRGLQLLFYSVGIGQISSEVPQNLSASRPQDRQFILSSKKLLLSDSGFYLCAWSVGNQVGYTFGSGTRLTVV.

The chain is built from TRBV30 and TRBJ2-6; possible D gene TRBD2, 6 bases. Per the germline V gene, CDR1 is GTSNPN and CDR2 is SVGIG (reference sequence). V was trimmed by 0 bases and J by 2 bases, leaving 8 bases between them. The CDR3 covers 15 residues. In nucleotides, the CDR3 is TGTGCCTGGAGTGTACTAGCCCCTGGGGCCAACGTCCTGACTTTC. Translating it yields CAWSVLAPGANVLTF.

The chain is built from TRBV2 and TRBJ1-6, with TRBD1 identical over 10 bases. This CDR3 comprises 15 residues. Germline-derived CDR1 and CDR2 are SNHLY and FYNNEI. The ends lost 4 bases at V and 9 bases at J; junction bases unmatched: 6. The CDR3 here is CASSGLGTGVSPLHF. In nucleotides, the CDR3 is TGTGCCAGCAGTGGTTTGGGGACAGGGGTTTCACCCCTCCACTTT.

CDR3 in amino acids: CASSKVTSGSGQETQYF. As DNA, the CDR3 is TGTGCCAGCAGCAAAGTTACTAGCGGGAGTGGACAAGAGACCCAGTACTTC. V gene TRBV21-1 combines with J gene TRBJ2-5; the table's TRBD2 call for D was not verified on the DNA. TRBV21-1 corresponds to a pseudogene. The CDR3 is 17 residues long.

The V and J genes are TRBV11-1 and TRBJ1-5; D is unresolved. Germline V lookup: CDR1 SGHAT, CDR2 FQDESV (reference sequence). V was shortened by 0 bases and J by 4 bases, with 10 bases between the two germline ends. CDR3 length: 15 residues. The CDR3 DNA follows: TGTGCCAGCAGCTTAGCACTCCTTCTTAATCAGCCCCAGCATTTT. Translating gives CASSLALLLNQPQHF.

This clone came up a few times. This chain connects TRBV5-1 to TRBJ2-2; possible D gene TRBD2, 6 bases. The V gene lost 3 bases and the J gene lost 4 bases, with 16 bases spanning the gap. The germline V gene encodes CDR1 SGHRS and CDR2 YFSETQ. CDR3 length: 16 residues. CDR3 bases: TGCGCCAGCAGCTACACTCCGGGACTTAGCACCGGGGAGCTGTTTTTT. It is translated as CASSYTPGLSTGELFF.

The chain's CDR3 is CASSETTGRHQPQHF. DNA for the CDR3: TGCGCCAGCAGCGAAACGACAGGGCGCCATCAGCCCCAGCATTTT. The V gene is TRBV5-1, the J gene TRBJ1-5; 7 bases match TRBD1. CDR3 length: 15 amino acids. Germline-derived CDR1 and CDR2 are SGHRS and YFSETQ. Unmatched junction bases numbered 9, after V lost 4 bases and J lost 5 bases.

This clone was seen more than once but under ten times. The chain employs TRBV5-1 and TRBJ2-4; the D is unclear. Trimming cost V 0 bases and J 0 bases, with 7 bases left between them. Germline CDR1 reads SGHRS; CDR2 reads YFSETQ. The CDR3 sequence is 15 residues long. This chain's CDR3 is CASSLGSQAKNIQYF. As DNA, the CDR3 is TGCGCCAGCAGCTTGGGCTCACAAGCCAAAAACATTCAGTACTTC.

The chain joins TRBV7-2 to TRBJ1-1; D is perhaps TRBD1 (5 bases). V was cut by 5 bases and J by 2 bases, with 15 bases left in between. The CDR3 loop spans 15 amino acids. The germline V gene encodes CDR1 SGHTA and CDR2 FQGNSA. The CDR3 here is CASSTGGAPNTEAFF. As DNA, the CDR3 is TGTGCCAGCAGCACGGGAGGGGCTCCCAACACTGAAGCTTTCTTT. Full variable domain (missing parts from reference TRBV7-2 and TRBJ1-1): GAGVSQSPSNKVTEKGKDVELRCDPISGHTALYWYRQSLGQGLEFLIYFQGNSAPDKSGLPSDRFSAERTGGSVSTLTIQRTQQEDSAVYLCASSTGGAPNTEAFFGQGTRLTVV.

This clone was detected only once. The V gene is TRBV28, the J gene TRBJ1-5, with TRBD1 identical over 11 bases. The CDR3 contains 14 residues. In germline, CDR1 is MDHEN, CDR2 SYDVKM. The J segment lost 12 bases and the V segment lost 5 bases, leaving 9 bases of the junction unmatched. CDR3 loop: CASSPETDRGRQHF. The CDR3 DNA reads as TGTGCCAGCAGTCCGGAGACGGACAGGGGGCGCCAGCATTTT. Full variable domain (outside the CDR3, taken from reference TRBV28 and TRBJ1-5): DVKVTQSSRYLVKRTGEKVFLECVQDMDHENMFWYRQDPGLGLRLIYFSYDVKMKEKGDIPEGYSVSREKKERFSLILESASTNQTSMYLCASSPETDRGRQHFGDGTRLSIL.